The 24 T cell receptor beta chains below come from one sample, sequenced in a study of human T cells and chemical hapten exposure. Time point indicated: patch test 1, 2 weeks after DPC sensitization. Described treatment: therapeutic diphenylcyclopropenone sensitization with weekly scalp DPC. TCRdb reprocessed the RACE reads with MiXCR, giving one entry per CDR3 protein. This table has some 400,000 distinct CDR3 sequences, approximately 5.1% appearing once. Sample: whole blood, taken in connection with sensitization to the hapten diphenylcyclopropenone (DPC). The receptor set was obtained from a woman in her forties or fifties with alopecia areata. Some clones in this sample may be carry-over from other donors' samples.

The V gene is TRBV2, the J gene TRBJ2-7, with D possibly being TRBD1 (5 bases). From germline, CDR1 is SNHLY and CDR2 FYNNEI. The V end was cut by 10 bases, the J end by 6 bases, with 19 bases between. The CDR3 contains 13 residues. The CDR3 region has the DNA TGTGCCATCCAACAGCCTGGGGCTTCCGAGCAGTACTTC. It translates to CAIQQPGASEQYF.

The J gene is TRBJ2-5, the V gene TRBV21-1; the table assigns TRBD2, which was not confirmed against the DNA. TRBV21-1 is designated a pseudogene. The CDR3 consists of 17 residues. In nucleotides, the CDR3 is TGTGCCAGCAACCCCCCTCTACCCGGGAGGGCCGGAGAGACCCAGTACTTC. Translating it yields CASNPPLPGRAGETQYF.

This rearrangement joins TRBV6-2 or TRBV6-3 to TRBJ2-1; D assignment may be TRBD1 or TRBD2 (5 bases each). Deletions cut 6 bases from V and 10 bases from J, with 16 bases between. CDR1 is MNHEY, CDR2 SVGEGT, per germline. The CDR3 is made up of 13 amino acids. Written as DNA, the CDR3 is TGTGCCAGCAGCAATCGACGGGACGGGGAGCAGTTCTTC. It specifies CASSNRRDGEQFF.

This clonotype was found many times. This chain links TRBV7-2 with TRBJ2-1; D is ambiguous. Germline V CDR1 and CDR2: SGHTA, FQGNSA. The length of the CDR3 is 16 residues. V lost 0 bases and J lost 0, with 9 bases in between. CDR3 loop: CASSLAHQSSYNEQFF. The CDR3 nucleotides are TGTGCCAGCAGCTTAGCCCACCAGAGCTCCTACAATGAGCAGTTCTTC.

This clonotype was seen at least ten times. The genes are TRBV6-5 and TRBJ1-1; 9 bases are shared with TRBD1. The CDR3 consists of 15 residues. CDR1 is MNHEY, CDR2 SVGAGI, per germline. V gave up 8 bases and J gave up 0 bases; unmatched junction bases: 7. Written as DNA, the CDR3 is TGTGCCAGCCTAACAGGGGGCGGGATGAACACTGAAGCTTTCTTT. This translates into CASLTGGGMNTEAFF.

This clonotype has at least ten counts. The rearrangement links TRBV12-3 or TRBV12-4 to TRBJ2-1; 8 nucleotides align to TRBD2. The CDR3 is made up of 15 amino acids. Trimming at V came to 4 bases and at J to 1 base, leaving 3 bases not matched to a gene. This CDR3 is CASSSGGASYNEQFF. The CDR3, as DNA: TGTGCCAGCAGTTCGGGGGGGGCGTCCTACAATGAGCAGTTCTTC.

Comments on this clonotype: A much larger clone sits a single nucleotide away, making a read error possible. The chain combines TRBV7-9 with TRBJ2-5; D ambiguous. Germline values: CDR1 SEHNR, CDR2 FQNEAQ (reference sequence). V was pared by 8 bases and J by 2 bases, with 12 bases between. This CDR3 spans 13 amino acids. The CDR3 DNA sequence: TGTGCCAGCGCCCCGACGGGTCAAGAGACCCAGTACTTC. Translation: CASAPTGQETQYF.

This clonotype was counted at least ten times. The CDR3 is CASSLDGATSSYNEQFF. The CDR3 DNA is TGTGCCAGCAGCTTAGATGGGGCGACTAGCTCCTACAATGAGCAGTTCTTC. The chain couples TRBV11-2 to TRBJ2-1, with a possible D match to TRBD2 (6 bases). This CDR3 is built from 17 residues. Looked up from germline, CDR1 is SGHAT and CDR2 is FQNNGV. Trimming cost V 0 bases and J 0 bases, with 12 bases left between them.

This clonotype was observed many times. This sequence joins TRBV7-2 and TRBJ2-1, with D perhaps TRBD1 (6 bases). Per the germline V gene, CDR1 is SGHTA and CDR2 is FQGNSA. Trimming stripped 2 bases from V and 2 bases from J, with 10 bases between. The CDR3 spans 15 residues. The CDR3, as DNA: TGTGCCAGCAGCTTACGGGCAGGGGCCTACAATGAGCAGTTCTTC. Residues: CASSLRAGAYNEQFF.

The V call is TRBV19, the J call TRBJ1-5, with D possibly TRBD1 on 6 matching bases. CDR3 length: 15 residues. Trimming cost V 4 bases and J 7 bases, with 17 bases left between them. The V gene's germline CDR1 is LNHDA and CDR2 SQIVND (reference sequence). CDR3 coding DNA: TGTGCCAGTAGTACGAGAACAGGGTCTGACCAGCCCCAGCATTTT. Its translation: CASSTRTGSDQPQHF.

This clonotype was detected only a few times. The V and J genes are TRBV20-1 and TRBJ1-1; D is uncertain. The CDR3 contains 12 residues. V lost 5 bases and J 5 bases, leaving 12 bases between the germline ends. Germline CDR1 and CDR2: DFQATT and SNEGSKA (reference sequence). In DNA form, the CDR3 reads TGCAGTGCTCCCCGGACTGATACTGAAGCTTTCTTT. Its translation: CSAPRTDTEAFF.

This clonotype was seen repeatedly, ten times or more. V gene TRBV18 combines with J gene TRBJ2-7, with D possibly TRBD2 on 6 matching bases. Between the trimmed V and J ends, which lost 0 bases and 7 bases, there was a span of 13 bases. Germline CDR1 is KGHSH and CDR2 is LQKENI. The CDR3 is 14 amino acids. CDR3 in amino acids: CASSPPGGAGEQYF. CDR3 nucleotide sequence: TGTGCCAGCTCACCACCCGGAGGGGCGGGTGAGCAGTACTTC.

This clonotype has only a few counts. Here the CDR3 reads CASSLASPLETQYF. Written as DNA, the CDR3 is TGTGCCAGCAGCTTAGCGTCTCCTTTGGAGACCCAGTACTTC. The chain recombines TRBV7-2 with TRBJ2-5, with unresolved D. V lost 0 bases to trimming and J lost 5 bases, with 10 bases between them. The CDR3 runs 14 residues. The germline gives CDR1 SGHTA, CDR2 FQGNSA.

The V call is TRBV18, the J call TRBJ1-4; 7 nucleotides match TRBD1. The CDR3 consists of 16 residues. V was clipped by 3 bases and J by 6 bases; unmatched bases: 10. Germline loops: CDR1 KGHSH, CDR2 LQKENI. The CDR3 DNA sequence: TGTGCCAGCTCACCCACCCTGACAGGGAGGGATGAAAAACTGTTTTTT. Translating it yields CASSPTLTGRDEKLFF.

CDR3 sequence reads: CSASRPGIEAFF. In DNA, the CDR3 is TGCAGTGCTAGTCGCCCGGGAATTGAAGCTTTCTTT. The chain couples TRBV20-1 to TRBJ1-1; no clear D. The CDR3 runs 12 residues. Trimming removed 3 bases at V and 7 bases at J, with 12 bases between. CDR1 is DFQATT, CDR2 SNEGSKA, per germline (reference sequence).

Many counts were recorded for this clonotype. The chain recombines TRBV27 with TRBJ2-1; 7 bases align to TRBD2. Unmatched junction bases numbered 6, after V lost 6 bases and J lost 4 bases. This CDR3 region has 14 residues. The V gene's germline CDR1 is MNHEY and CDR2 SMNVEV (reference sequence). The CDR3 loop reads CASSSSGMYNEQFF. CDR3 nucleotide sequence: TGTGCCAGCAGCTCTAGCGGCATGTACAATGAGCAGTTCTTC.

The chain is built from TRBV12-3 or TRBV12-4 and TRBJ2-5; 9 nucleotides match TRBD2. This CDR3 has 16 residues. The ends lost 2 bases at V and 2 bases at J; junction bases unmatched: 6. Written as DNA, the CDR3 is TGTGCCAGCAGTTTACTGGCTAGCGGGGAACAAGAGACCCAGTACTTC. Protein sequence: CASSLLASGEQETQYF.

This clonotype was seen ten or more times. The V and J genes are TRBV7-9 and TRBJ1-1; 7 nucleotides match TRBD1. This CDR3 has 14 residues. Germline loops: CDR1 SEHNR, CDR2 FQNEAQ (reference sequence). V shed 5 bases and J 0 bases; nucleotides not matched to a gene: 3. DNA of the CDR3: TGTGCCAGCAGCCCCGGACAGGTGAACACTGAAGCTTTCTTT. It is translated as CASSPGQVNTEAFF.

This clonotype has ten or more counts. The chain carries TRBV12-3 or TRBV12-4 and TRBJ1-5, with D possibly matching TRBD1 (5 bases). The CDR3 length is 15 residues. V shed 7 bases and J shed 2 bases, with 15 bases lying between them. The CDR3 reads CASTLAGQGNQPQHF. CDR3 sequence (DNA): TGTGCCAGCACTTTGGCAGGGCAGGGCAATCAGCCCCAGCATTTT.

This clonotype appeared many times. This sequence joins TRBV7-2 and TRBJ1-1, with D unclear. The V end was cut by 0 bases, the J end by 4 bases, with 9 bases between. The germline CDR1 and CDR2 sequences are SGHTA and FQGNSA. This CDR3 is built from 14 residues. Written as DNA, the CDR3 is TGTGCCAGCAGCTTAGCGAGTTCCTTCACTGAAGCTTTCTTT. Amino acids: CASSLASSFTEAFF.

There are a few counts of this clonotype. The chain recombines TRBV20-1 with TRBJ2-5; weak D call: TRBD1 (6 bases). This CDR3 region has 15 residues. V was clipped by 0 bases and J by 5 bases, with 16 bases between them. Germline assignment: CDR1 DFQATT and CDR2 SNEGSKA (reference sequence). The CDR3 here is CSARDPRDTRETQYF. Here the CDR3 DNA reads TGCAGTGCTAGAGACCCCCGGGACACACGCGAGACCCAGTACTTC.

This clonotype came up many times. The chain uses TRBV27 and TRBJ1-5; possibly TRBD1 for D (6 bases). Trimming took 6 bases from V and 6 from J, leaving 18 bases between them. CDR1 is MNHEY and CDR2 is SMNVEV in the germline V gene (reference sequence). The CDR3 spans 15 residues. DNA for the CDR3: TGTGCCAGCAGCCTCAAAGACAGGTCAAGTCAGCCCCAGCATTTT. Amino acid sequence: CASSLKDRSSQPQHF.

This clonotype was counted a few times. The rearrangement joins TRBV12-3 or TRBV12-4 to TRBJ1-3; TRBD1 matches at 8 bases. The CDR3 is made up of 15 amino acids. With V trimmed by 4 bases and J by 0 bases, 2 bases remained unmatched. CDR3 protein: CASSWTGPSGNTIYF. The CDR3 DNA follows: TGTGCCAGCAGTTGGACAGGGCCCTCTGGAAACACCATATATTTT.

The chain couples TRBV29-1 to TRBJ2-1, with 13 bases lining up with TRBD2. The CDR3 consists of 14 residues. Germline lookup yields CDR1 SQVTM and CDR2 ANQGSEA. The ends lost 6 bases at V and 8 bases at J; junction bases unmatched: 7. The CDR3 is CSVPTSGGADEQFF. CDR3 coding DNA: TGCAGCGTCCCCACTAGCGGGGGGGCTGATGAGCAGTTCTTC.